The 22 T cell receptor beta chains given below trace back to one sample, sequenced in a study of cytomegalovirus exposure and HLA in healthy donors. It was with 60 Vbeta and 13 Jbeta primers that the PCR ran. Repertoires were generated with immunoSEQ multiplex PCR, while TCRdb's copy carries only in-frame clones and drops some. The sample records approximately 280,000 clones, 75% to 90% being singletons. Sequencing used PBMCs. The receptor source for this set is a man aged 35-49 years in good health and CMV-seropositive.

This clone was seen once. The chain is built from TRBV9 and TRBJ2-1; 9 bases map to TRBD2. Germline CDR1 reads SGDLS; CDR2 reads YYNGEE. J gave up 6 bases and V 3 bases, and 7 bases lay outside the gene matches. CDR3 length: 15 residues. CDR3 DNA sequence: TGTGCCAGCAGCGCGGTGATACTAGCGGGCAATGAGCAGTTCTTC. It specifies CASSAVILAGNEQFF. Complete variable domain (other parts from reference TRBV9 and TRBJ2-1): DSGVTQTPKHLITATGQRVTLRCSPRSGDLSVYWYQQSLDQGLQFLIQYYNGEERAKGNILERFSAQQFPDLHSELNLSSLELGDSALYFCASSAVILAGNEQFFGPGTRLTVL.

Note on this clone: This sample also contains other DNA sequences that code for the same CDR3. V usage is TRBV27 and J usage is TRBJ1-2, with 7 bases that match TRBD1. V lost 6 bases, J lost 2 bases, and 3 bases stayed unmatched. Germline V gene data show CDR1 as MNHEY and CDR2 as SMNVEV (reference sequence). The CDR3 has 13 residues. The CDR3 DNA reads as TGTGCCAGCAGCCTGACAGGGAACTATGGCTACACCTTC. Translated, it gives CASSLTGNYGYTF.

This sequence joins TRBV6-6 and TRBJ2-1, with TRBD2 matching 8 bases. J was trimmed by 5 bases and V by 6 bases; bases with no gene match: 3. Germline V CDR1 and CDR2: MNHNY, SVGAGI (reference sequence). The CDR3 runs 13 residues. The CDR3 coding sequence is TGTGCCAGCAGGCCGGGGGGGGACAATGAGCAGTTCTTC. It encodes CASRPGGDNEQFF.

As for this clone: A read error may account for a junction end that differs from germline. The chain is built from TRBV6-6 and TRBJ2-6; D is undetermined. The CDR3 has 14 residues. The germline gives CDR1 MNHNY, CDR2 SVGAGI (reference sequence). The CDR3 nucleotides read TGTGCCAGCAGTAACTCCCGGGGGGCCAACGTCCTGACTTTC. Amino acids: CASSNSRGANVLTF.

About this clone itself: Mismatch with germline at one junction end may stem from a read error. This chain links TRBV7-9 with TRBJ2-5, with 10 bases that match TRBD2. The CDR3 contains 14 residues. Germline V gene data show CDR1 as SEHNR and CDR2 as FQNEAQ (reference sequence). In DNA, the CDR3 is TGTTCCAGCAGCTTTGGGACTAGCGTGGAGACCCAGTACTTC. Protein product: CSSSFGTSVETQYF.

The CDR3, as DNA: TGCGCCAGCAGCCAATCGGGGACTAGCGGGATGAATGAGCAGTTCTTC. As protein: CASSQSGTSGMNEQFF. The V and J genes are TRBV4-3 and TRBJ2-1; 13 bases are a match to TRBD2. CDR3 length: 16 amino acids. The ends lost 2 bases at V and 7 bases at J; junction bases unmatched: 5. The germline gives CDR1 LGHNA, CDR2 YSLEER.

The chain is built from TRBV30 and TRBJ2-7, with D unresolved. The V and J ends lost 0 bases and 5 bases respectively, with 17 bases between them. The CDR3 runs to 15 residues. The germline V gene encodes CDR1 GTSNPN and CDR2 SVGIG (reference sequence). The CDR3 loop is CAWSVLDNPLDEQYF. The CDR3 nucleotides read TGTGCCTGGAGTGTATTAGACAACCCCTTGGACGAGCAGTACTTC.

The chain carries TRBV27 and TRBJ1-4, with a weak D call TRBD1 (5 bases). Germline V gene data show CDR1 as MNHEY and CDR2 as SMNVEV (reference sequence). Trimming shortened V by 5 bases and J by 1 base, and 17 bases separated the two germline ends. This CDR3 comprises 17 residues. The CDR3 region is CASSPGHGSVTNEKLFF. The CDR3 DNA follows: TGTGCCAGCAGTCCCGGACACGGGAGCGTAACTAATGAAAAACTGTTTTTT.

This clone was found a few times. V and J are TRBV28 and TRBJ2-7; TRBD1 matches 10 bases. CDR1 and CDR2 from the germline V gene are MDHEN and SYDVKM. The length of the CDR3 is 17 residues. The V segment lost 5 bases and the J segment 2 bases; nucleotides outside the gene matches: 12. The CDR3 DNA sequence: TGTGCCAGCAGTAAACAGACAGGGGGCGCGACAACCTACGAGCAGTACTTC. This codes for CASSKQTGGATTYEQYF.

The CDR3, as DNA: TGTGCCAGCAGTTCCAGCTCTGGGGCCAACGTCCTGACTTTC. Translated: CASSSSSGANVLTF. The rearrangement uses TRBV6-6 and TRBJ2-6, with D uncertain. Germline CDR1 reads MNHNY; CDR2 reads SVGAGI (reference sequence). Trimming shortened V by 4 bases and J by 0 bases, and 4 bases separated the two germline ends. This CDR3 region has 14 residues.

The chain joins TRBV7-9 to TRBJ2-7; no clear D gene. Deletions cut 3 bases from V and 2 bases from J, with 5 bases between. The CDR3 loop spans 12 amino acids. Germline V gene data show CDR1 as SEHNR and CDR2 as FQNEAQ (reference sequence). As DNA, the CDR3 is TGTGCCAGCAGCTTTAACACCTACGAGCAGTACTTC. Protein sequence: CASSFNTYEQYF.

The chain recombines TRBV29-1 with TRBJ2-1; weak D call: TRBD1 (6 bases). The CDR3 spans 13 residues. V lost 7 bases and J lost 4, with 14 bases in between. The germline CDR1 and CDR2 sequences are SQVTM and ANQGSEA. CDR3 DNA: TGCAGCGGTCTTTGGACAGATTACAATGAGCAGTTCTTC. Translated: CSGLWTDYNEQFF.

This sequence joins TRBV6-5 and TRBJ2-1; 8 nucleotides agree with TRBD1. This CDR3 spans 16 amino acids. CDR1 MNHEY and CDR2 SVGAGI come from the germline V gene. The J segment lost 1 base and the V segment lost 2 bases, leaving 4 bases of the junction unmatched. CDR3 residues: CASSYTDRGSYNEQFF. The CDR3 nucleotides read TGTGCCAGCAGTTACACTGACAGGGGTTCCTACAATGAGCAGTTCTTC.

The chain joins TRBV7-2 to TRBJ2-7, with 14 bases aligning to TRBD2. This CDR3 region has 15 residues. V was clipped by 7 bases and J by 9 bases; unmatched bases: 11. Germline CDR1 SGHTA, CDR2 FQGNSA. The CDR3 region has the DNA TGTGCCAGCAATTTCGAGGGACTAGCGGGAGAGGGGCAGTACTTC. It codes for CASNFEGLAGEGQYF. Using reference TRBV7-2 and TRBJ2-7 for the parts outside the CDR3, the full variable domain is GAGVSQSPSNKVTEKGKDVELRCDPISGHTALYWYRQSLGQGLEFLIYFQGNSAPDKSGLPSDRFSAERTGGSVSTLTIQRTQQEDSAVYLCASNFEGLAGEGQYFGPGTRLTVT.

This chain connects TRBV5-6 to TRBJ2-7; D may be TRBD2 (6 bases). CDR1 and CDR2 from the germline V gene are SGHDT and YYEEEE. The CDR3 extends over 15 amino acids. Trimming cost V 4 bases and J 0 bases, with 14 bases left between them. The DNA for the CDR3 is TGTGCCAGCAGCGCGGGACCGGTTCTCTCCTACGAGCAGTACTTC. It codes for CASSAGPVLSYEQYF.

The chain links TRBV2 to TRBJ2-3, with a weak D call TRBD1 (6 bases). The CDR3 contains 16 residues. Germline V CDR1 and CDR2: SNHLY, FYNNEI. The V gene lost 5 bases and the J gene lost 2 bases, with 17 bases spanning the gap. CDR3: CASSPPWTEDTDTQYF. In DNA form, the CDR3 reads TGTGCCAGCAGTCCCCCCTGGACAGAGGACACAGATACGCAGTATTTT.

J is TRBJ2-1 and V is TRBV7-2; 10 nucleotides align to TRBD1. V gave up 6 bases and J gave up 9 bases; unmatched junction bases: 11. Germline CDR1 is SGHTA and CDR2 is FQGNSA. The CDR3 totals 15 residues. CDR3 DNA sequence: TGTGCCAGCAGGAGACAGGGGGCGCTTTCTGGTGAGCAGTTCTTC. This sequence encodes CASRRQGALSGEQFF.

The genes are TRBV6-1 and TRBJ1-5, with no clear D. Germline CDR1 and CDR2: MNHNS and SASEGT. Trimming took off 1 base at V and 5 bases at J, with 12 bases between the two ends. The length of the CDR3 is 15 residues. The CDR3 sequence is CASSEDFSGDQPQHF. CDR3 sequence (DNA): TGTGCCAGCAGTGAAGATTTCAGTGGAGATCAGCCCCAGCATTTT.

V is TRBV5-1 and J is TRBJ2-7, with a weak D call TRBD2 (5 bases). Trimming took 2 bases from V and 1 from J, leaving 13 bases between them. This CDR3 is 15 amino acids long. CDR1 and CDR2 from the germline V gene are SGHRS and YFSETQ. The CDR3 DNA is TGCGCCAGCAGCTTTGGAGAACTAGGTTCCTACGAGCAGTACTTC. Protein sequence: CASSFGELGSYEQYF.

The genes are TRBV30 and TRBJ1-4; D is perhaps TRBD1 (5 bases). The V gene lost 0 bases and the J gene lost 8 bases, with 13 bases spanning the gap. CDR1 and CDR2 from the germline V gene are GTSNPN and SVGIG (reference sequence). The CDR3 is 14 amino acids. CDR3 in amino acids: CAWSVGGAREKLFF. The CDR3 DNA is TGTGCCTGGAGTGTAGGCGGGGCGAGGGAAAAACTGTTTTTT.

This chain uses TRBV11-2 with TRBJ2-7, with D possibly matching TRBD2 (6 bases). The germline V gene has CDR1 SGHAT and CDR2 FQNNGV. The CDR3 totals 15 residues. V lost 0 bases and J lost 2, with 11 bases in between. CDR3 DNA: TGTGCCAGCAGCTTAGAAGCGGGCGGAACCTACGAGCAGTACTTC. This gives the protein CASSLEAGGTYEQYF.

This chain links TRBV5-4 with TRBJ2-4; 12 nucleotides match TRBD2. Germline values: CDR1 SGHNT, CDR2 YYREEE (reference sequence). The V and J ends lost 4 bases and 6 bases, in that order; junction bases with no gene match: 11. The CDR3 sequence is 17 residues long. The CDR3 region is CASSPSLAGGPRNIQYF. As DNA, the CDR3 is TGTGCCAGCAGCCCCTCTCTAGCGGGAGGGCCGAGAAACATTCAGTACTTC.